Following are 30 T cell receptor beta chains from one sample sequenced in a study of blood T cell repertoires in COVID-19. This table comes from immunoSEQ multiplex PCR, and its TCRdb copy is limited to in-frame clones, with some not included. The sample has 130,000 or so clones, about four fifths seen once. Sequencing used peripheral blood. All receptors come from a man aged 55-75 years with active or convalescent COVID-19.

This clone came up a few times. The CDR3 is CASSDWTGELFF. CDR3 in DNA: TGCGCCAGCTCGGACTGGACCGGGGAGCTGTTTTTT. V is TRBV5-1 and J is TRBJ2-2; perhaps TRBD2 as D (5 bases). Germline CDR1 SGHRS, CDR2 YFSETQ. V lost 7 bases to trimming and J lost 5 bases, with 9 bases between them. CDR3 length equals 12 residues.

This chain uses TRBV19 with TRBJ1-1; unclear D gene. With 6 bases removed from V and 7 bases from J, the gap between germline ends came to 15 bases. Germline lookup yields CDR1 LNHDA and CDR2 SQIVND (reference sequence). CDR3 length equals 13 residues. This chain's CDR3 is CASSSRAAGEAFF. In DNA, the CDR3 is TGTGCCAGTAGCTCACGAGCGGCAGGTGAAGCTTTCTTT.

This chain's CDR3 is CASSSGTGVPNEQFF. DNA for the CDR3: TGTGCCAGCAGCTCCGGGACAGGGGTGCCCAATGAGCAGTTCTTC. The chain links TRBV5-6 to TRBJ2-1; 10 bases fit TRBD1. The CDR3 consists of 15 residues. Trimming removed 3 bases from V and 6 bases from J; junction bases left unmatched: 6. Looked up from germline, CDR1 is SGHDT and CDR2 is YYEEEE.

The sample holds many counts of this clone. V gene TRBV7-9 combines with J gene TRBJ1-5; 8 nucleotides line up with TRBD1. The germline V gene encodes CDR1 SEHNR and CDR2 FQNEAQ (reference sequence). With 1 base clipped from V and 1 base from J, the junction kept 9 bases outside the gene matches. The CDR3 loop spans 18 amino acids. Here the CDR3 reads CASSLENRGGVSNQPQHF. In DNA, the CDR3 is TGTGCCAGCAGCTTAGAGAACAGGGGGGGAGTGAGCAATCAGCCCCAGCATTTT.

The chain has TRBV2 and TRBJ1-2, with a weak D call TRBD1 (5 bases). This CDR3 is 14 amino acids long. Germline CDR1 reads SNHLY; CDR2 reads FYNNEI. Trimming removed 4 bases from V and 2 bases from J, with 11 bases in between. The CDR3 protein is CASSVQGGNYGYTF. CDR3 DNA sequence: TGTGCCAGCAGTGTGCAGGGCGGCAACTATGGCTACACCTTC. The variable domain in full, completed from reference TRBV2 and TRBJ1-2, reads EPEVTQTPSHQVTQMGQEVILRCVPISNHLYFYWYRQILGQKVEFLVSFYNNEISEKSEIFDDQFSVERPDGSNFTLKIRSTKLEDSAMYFCASSVQGGNYGYTFGSGTRLTVV.

This chain uses TRBV3-1 (or the pseudogene TRBV3-2) with TRBJ2-1; perhaps TRBD2 as D (6 bases). The V end was cut by 1 base, the J end by 12 bases, with 10 bases between. CDR3 length: 12 residues. CDR1 and CDR2 from the germline V gene are LGHDT and YNNKEL (reference sequence). The DNA for the CDR3 is TGTGCCAGCAGCCAAGCTGCGGGACCGCAGTTCTTC. It translates to CASSQAAGPQFF.

The genes are TRBV6-5 and TRBJ1-6; 7 positions match TRBD1. CDR1 and CDR2 from the germline V gene are MNHEY and SVGAGI. The V and J ends lost 6 bases and 9 bases, in that order; junction bases with no gene match: 8. This CDR3 has 14 residues. The CDR3 here is CASSPGQMSSPLHF. The DNA for the CDR3 is TGTGCCAGCAGCCCGGGACAGATGAGTTCACCCCTCCACTTT.

This clone was detected only a few times. The rearrangement links TRBV6-2 or TRBV6-3 to TRBJ2-5, with TRBD2 as a possible D gene (6 bases). The CDR3 covers 14 residues. The ends were cut back, 0 bases at V and 7 bases at J, with 12 bases in the middle. In germline, CDR1 is MNHEY, CDR2 SVGEGT. CDR3 coding DNA: TGTGCCAGCAGTTACTCGGAGGGCCGGGGGACCCAGTACTTC. Its protein is CASSYSEGRGTQYF.

The chain employs TRBV24-1 and TRBJ2-5; no definite D call. This CDR3 comprises 15 residues. The germline CDR1 and CDR2 sequences are KGHDR and SFDVKD. Trimming pared 3 bases from V and 0 bases from J, leaving 10 bases between. In DNA form, the CDR3 reads TGTGCCACCAGTGATCCCACGGTGTACCAAGAGACCCAGTACTTC. Encoded protein: CATSDPTVYQETQYF.

The chain uses TRBV13 and TRBJ2-5, with D possibly being TRBD1 (5 bases). The germline CDR1 and CDR2 sequences are PRHDT and FYEKMQ (reference sequence). The CDR3 totals 13 residues. Between the trimmed V and J ends, which lost 6 bases and 5 bases, there was a span of 13 bases. This CDR3 reads CASRQAREETQYF. CDR3 sequence (DNA): TGTGCCAGCAGACAGGCCCGAGAGGAGACCCAGTACTTC.

The rearrangement uses TRBV7-9 and TRBJ2-5, with 7 bases aligning to TRBD2. V trimming: 1 base; J trimming: 1 base; junction bases outside the gene matches: 0. Looked up from germline, CDR1 is SEHNR and CDR2 is FQNEAQ (reference sequence). CDR3 length equals 14 residues. The CDR3 region has the DNA TGTGCCAGCAGCTTAGGACTAGCCCAAGAGACCCAGTACTTC. This translates into CASSLGLAQETQYF.

The chain joins TRBV24-1 to TRBJ2-7; perhaps TRBD1 as D (5 bases). Deletions cut 3 bases from V and 1 base from J, with 9 bases between. Germline loops: CDR1 KGHDR, CDR2 SFDVKD. CDR3 length equals 14 residues. This CDR3 is CATSDDDRSYEQYF. CDR3 coding DNA: TGTGCCACCAGTGATGATGACAGATCCTACGAGCAGTACTTC.

This rearrangement joins TRBV7-8 to TRBJ2-5; D not resolved. Trimming took off 1 base at V and 5 bases at J, with 11 bases between the two ends. The CDR3 is 14 residues long. Germline values: CDR1 SGHVS, CDR2 FQNEAQ. The CDR3: CASSLGLLRETQYF. CDR3 nucleotides: TGTGCCAGCAGCTTAGGGCTATTGAGGGAGACCCAGTACTTC.

This clone has only a few counts. V gene TRBV6-2 or TRBV6-3 combines with J gene TRBJ2-7; maybe TRBD1 (5 bases). With 4 bases removed from V and 0 bases from J, the gap between germline ends came to 10 bases. The CDR3 sequence is 14 residues long. CDR1 and CDR2 from the germline V gene are MNHEY and SVGEGT. Written as DNA, the CDR3 is TGTGCCAGCAGTTCCCCAGGGATCTCCTACGAGCAGTACTTC. This gives the protein CASSSPGISYEQYF.

The chain uses TRBV6-6 and TRBJ1-4; D not certain. Germline-derived CDR1 and CDR2 are MNHNY and SVGAGI (reference sequence). This CDR3 is 15 amino acids long. V lost 2 bases and J 8 bases, leaving 15 bases between the germline ends. The CDR3 is CASSYGTVEGEKLFF. CDR3 nucleotides: TGTGCCAGCAGTTACGGCACAGTGGAAGGCGAAAAACTGTTTTTT.

The chain uses TRBV19 and TRBJ2-7; 7 positions agree with TRBD1. Per germline, CDR1 LNHDA and CDR2 SQIVND (reference sequence). The CDR3 is 13 amino acids. V shed 6 bases, J shed 2 bases, and the junction held 4 bases outside the gene matches. The CDR3 loop is CASSTGAPYEQYF. The CDR3 nucleotides read TGTGCCAGTAGCACAGGGGCCCCCTACGAGCAGTACTTC. Combining the CDR3 with reference TRBV19 and TRBJ2-7 gives the whole variable domain DGGITQSPKYLFRKEGQNVTLSCEQNLNHDAMYWYRQDPGQGLRLIYYSQIVNDFQKGDIAEGYSVSREKKESFPLTVTSAQKNPTAFYLCASSTGAPYEQYFGPGTRLTVT.

The rearrangement uses TRBV5-4 and TRBJ2-7; D possibly corresponds to TRBD2 (7 bases). The germline V gene has CDR1 SGHNT and CDR2 YYREEE (reference sequence). The germline V and J ends were trimmed by 2 bases and 0 bases, with 12 bases remaining between them. CDR3 size: 15 residues. The CDR3 nucleotides read TGTGCCAGCAGCTTAGGGGGGGCCCGCTCCTACGAGCAGTACTTC. Translating it yields CASSLGGARSYEQYF.

The rearrangement joins TRBV18 to TRBJ1-5, with 7 bases aligning to TRBD1. There are 15 residues in the CDR3. V trimming: 2 bases; J trimming: 7 bases; junction bases outside the gene matches: 8. CDR1 and CDR2 (germline): KGHSH, LQKENI. CDR3 bases: TGTGCCAGCTCACCATCCCGACAGGGTGGGCAGCCCCAGCATTTT. Translated: CASSPSRQGGQPQHF.

The chain combines TRBV27 with TRBJ2-2; D is perhaps TRBD1 (6 bases). V gave up 6 bases and J gave up 0 bases, with 14 bases separating them. The CDR3 sequence is 16 residues long. Germline V gene sequence: CDR1 MNHEY, CDR2 SMNVEV (reference sequence). The chain's CDR3 is CASSHRQGTNTGELFF. CDR3 DNA sequence: TGTGCCAGCAGCCACCGGCAGGGGACGAACACCGGGGAGCTGTTTTTT.

The chain combines TRBV2 with TRBJ2-6; possible D gene TRBD1, 5 bases. Trimming pared 7 bases from V and 1 base from J, leaving 20 bases between. Looked up from germline, CDR1 is SNHLY and CDR2 is FYNNEI. There are 18 residues in the CDR3. This chain's CDR3 is CASIEDIIFPSGANVLTF. In nucleotides, the CDR3 is TGTGCCAGCATCGAGGACATCATATTCCCATCTGGGGCCAACGTCCTGACTTTC.

This sequence joins TRBV5-1 and TRBJ1-4; tentative D call: TRBD1 (5 bases). Germline-derived CDR1 and CDR2 are SGHRS and YFSETQ. The CDR3 is 14 residues long. The germline V and J ends were trimmed by 1 base and 7 bases, with 11 bases remaining between them. CDR3 sequence (DNA): TGCGCCAGCAGCTTGCAAGGGGCGAGTGAAAAACTGTTTTTT. It yields the protein CASSLQGASEKLFF.

The V call is TRBV1, the J call TRBJ2-3; the table's D call, TRBD2, was not checked against the DNA. TRBV1 is shown as a pseudogene. The CDR3 consists of 13 residues. In nucleotides, the CDR3 is TGCACCAGCCCGTCACTCCGCACAGATACGCAGTATTTT. Protein: CTSPSLRTDTQYF.

The chain couples TRBV6-2 or TRBV6-3 to TRBJ2-1, with D tentatively TRBD1 (6 bases). Deletions cut 7 bases from V and 3 bases from J, with 19 bases between. This CDR3 spans 16 amino acids. The germline gives CDR1 MNHEY, CDR2 SVGEGT. CDR3 in DNA: TGTGCCAGCAACCCCATGTTGGGGGCGGGCTACAATGAGCAGTTCTTC. Translating it yields CASNPMLGAGYNEQFF.

The chain combines TRBV11-2 with TRBJ1-1; a weak D match, TRBD1 (5 bases). Germline assignment: CDR1 SGHAT and CDR2 FQNNGV. The CDR3 is 18 amino acids. Trimming left V 0 bases short and J 4 bases short, with 21 bases between. Here the CDR3 reads CASSLDSAGMFLGTEAFF. CDR3 in DNA: TGTGCCAGCAGCTTAGATTCGGCAGGGATGTTCTTAGGCACTGAAGCTTTCTTT. Supplemented by reference TRBV11-2 and TRBJ1-1, the full variable domain reads EAGVAQSPRYKIIEKRQSVAFWCNPISGHATLYWYQQILGQGPKLLIQFQNNGVVDDSQLPKDRFSAERLKGVDSTLKIQPAKLEDSAVYLCASSLDSAGMFLGTEAFFGQGTRLTVV.

The CDR3 loop is CAIRAGTSGGNTGELFF. The DNA for the CDR3 is TGTGCCATCAGGGCAGGGACTAGCGGGGGTAACACCGGGGAGCTGTTTTTT. The V and J genes are TRBV10-3 and TRBJ2-2, with TRBD2 identical over 14 bases. The V and J ends lost 6 bases and 2 bases, in that order; junction bases with no gene match: 5. Germline V CDR1 and CDR2: ENHRY, SYGVKD. The CDR3 contains 17 residues.

The chain is built from TRBV10-3 and TRBJ1-6; D is perhaps TRBD1 (6 bases). The CDR3 runs to 16 residues. Germline CDR1 is ENHRY and CDR2 is SYGVKD. The V end was cut by 0 bases, the J end by 8 bases, with 14 bases between. CDR3: CAISESALQGDSPLHF. The CDR3 DNA reads TGTGCCATCAGTGAGTCTGCCCTACAGGGCGATTCACCCCTCCACTTT.

The V call is TRBV3-1 (or the pseudogene TRBV3-2), the J call TRBJ2-1; no firm D call. V shed 4 bases and J shed 2 bases, with 12 bases lying between them. The germline CDR1 and CDR2 sequences are LGHDT and YNNKEL (reference sequence). This CDR3 is 15 amino acids long. In DNA form, the CDR3 reads TGTGCCAGCAGCCCCCGTGGAGCCGCCTACAATGAGCAGTTCTTC. Protein product: CASSPRGAAYNEQFF.

The CDR3 sequence is CASSFTGHINQPQHF. CDR3 DNA sequence: TGTGCCAGCAGTTTTACGGGACACATCAATCAGCCCCAGCATTTT. The rearrangement uses TRBV28 and TRBJ1-5; possibly TRBD1 for D (6 bases). Germline V lookup: CDR1 MDHEN, CDR2 SYDVKM. Trimming removed 3 bases at V and 3 bases at J, with 12 bases between. The CDR3 consists of 15 residues.

This clone was seen a handful of times. The chain uses TRBV29-1 and TRBJ2-2, with 9 nucleotides matching TRBD1. Germline V lookup: CDR1 SQVTM, CDR2 ANQGSEA. The CDR3 spans 15 residues. With V trimmed by 7 bases and J by 2 bases, 8 bases remained unmatched. The CDR3 coding sequence is TGCAGCGGCCGAGGACAGGGGATAAACACCGGGGAGCTGTTTTTT. Translating gives CSGRGQGINTGELFF.

The chain has TRBV2 and TRBJ2-6; 8 nucleotides align to TRBD1. Looked up from germline, CDR1 is SNHLY and CDR2 is FYNNEI. The V and J ends lost 6 bases and 2 bases, in that order; junction bases with no gene match: 6. The CDR3 is made up of 16 amino acids. In DNA form, the CDR3 reads TGTGCCAGCAGCTCCTTGACAGGGGCTGGGGCCAACGTCCTGACTTTC. This encodes CASSSLTGAGANVLTF.